This is a list of T cell receptor beta chains from one sample in a study of T-cell reconstitution after alpha-beta-depleted transplantation in children. Each CDR3 protein is one row after TCRdb ran MiXCR on the PCR reads. The sample consists of 150,000 to 250,000 distinct CDR3 sequences, roughly 14% of them appearing once. The material was PBMCs from the stem cell graft donor, obtained from the stem cell graft. The receptors shown here come from a human donor who donated a stem cell graft to a child with acute lymphoblastic leukemia. CDR3s include the opening cysteine and the closing phenylalanine or tryptophan. A D gene is named only where the DNA matches it firmly. Some rows have no size entry. The others give once, few or many, or a class for an expanded clone.

j_gene: TRBJ1-1; d_gene: .; v_gene: TRBV5-1; abundance: few; CDR3nt: TGCGCCAGCAGCTTGGAAATGGTAGGGCAAGGGGATGAAGCTTTCTTT; CDR3aa: CASSLEMVGQGDEAFF
j_gene: TRBJ2-7; d_gene: .; v_gene: TRBV28; abundance: many; CDR3nt: TGTGCCAGCAGCTTTACCGGGGGCGACTACGAGCAGTACTTC; CDR3aa: CASSFTGGDYEQYF
j_gene: TRBJ1-6; d_gene: TRBD1; v_gene: TRBV5-1; abundance: few; CDR3nt: TGCGCCAGCAGCTCCACAGGGGAGCGGAATTCACCCCTCCACTTT; CDR3aa: CASSSTGERNSPLHF
j_gene: TRBJ2-1; d_gene: .; v_gene: TRBV5-6; abundance: many; CDR3nt: TGTGCCAGCAGCCCCACCGACTACCACAATGAGCAGTTCTTC; CDR3aa: CASSPTDYHNEQFF
j_gene: TRBJ2-2; d_gene: TRBD2; v_gene: TRBV4-1; abundance: many; CDR3nt: TGCGCCAGCAGCCACGAGCGTCTTAGCGGGAGAAACACCGGGGAGCTGTTTTTT; CDR3aa: CASSHERLSGRNTGELFF
j_gene: TRBJ2-5; d_gene: TRBD1; v_gene: TRBV5-1; abundance: many; CDR3nt: TGCGCCAGCAGCAAACCCCAGGGGGCAGAGACCCAGTACTTC; CDR3aa: CASSKPQGAETQYF
j_gene: TRBJ2-7; d_gene: .; v_gene: TRBV5-1; abundance: .; CDR3nt: TGCGCCAGCAGCTTGGTCCCAGGCCTCTCCTACGAGCAGTACTTC; CDR3aa: CASSLVPGLSYEQYF
j_gene: TRBJ1-2; d_gene: .; v_gene: TRBV3-1; abundance: many; CDR3nt: TGTGCCAGCAGCCTAAATCGGAACCTTGGCTACACCTTC; CDR3aa: CASSLNRNLGYTF
j_gene: TRBJ1-2; d_gene: .; v_gene: TRBV6-5; abundance: .; CDR3nt: TGTGCCACTCGACAGGTTAACTATGGCTACACCTTC; CDR3aa: CATRQVNYGYTF
j_gene: TRBJ2-3; d_gene: .; v_gene: TRBV20-1; abundance: .; CDR3nt: TGCAGTGCTTTGTCCACAGATACGCAGTATTTT; CDR3aa: CSALSTDTQYF
j_gene: TRBJ1-1; d_gene: .; v_gene: TRBV29-1; abundance: many; CDR3nt: TGCAGCGCGGCGGAGAACACTGAAGCTTTCTTT; CDR3aa: CSAAENTEAFF
j_gene: TRBJ2-3; d_gene: .; v_gene: TRBV10-3; abundance: many; CDR3nt: TGTGCCATCGGTGAGGGAAGCACAGATACGCAGTATTTT; CDR3aa: CAIGEGSTDTQYF
j_gene: TRBJ2-1; d_gene: TRBD2; v_gene: TRBV6-2/TRBV6-3; abundance: many; CDR3nt: TGTGCCAGCAGCGCTGGACTAGCGGAACTCAATGAGCAGTTCTTC; CDR3aa: CASSAGLAELNEQFF
j_gene: TRBJ1-2; d_gene: .; v_gene: TRBV29-1; abundance: few; CDR3nt: TGCAGCGCTAGACAGGAGTCGCACTATGGCTACACCTTC; CDR3aa: CSARQESHYGYTF
j_gene: TRBJ2-5; d_gene: TRBD2; v_gene: TRBV12-3/TRBV12-4; abundance: many; CDR3nt: TGTGCCAGCCAAGGGGCGGGACTAGCCCAAGAGACCCAGTACTTC; CDR3aa: CASQGAGLAQETQYF
j_gene: TRBJ1-4; d_gene: .; v_gene: TRBV20-1; abundance: many; CDR3nt: TGCAGTGCTGGTGGTGAATCCGGAAAACTGTTTTTT; CDR3aa: CSAGGESGKLFF
j_gene: TRBJ2-2; d_gene: TRBD2; v_gene: TRBV4-1; abundance: many; CDR3nt: TGCGCCAGCAGCCAACTAGCGGTGGCCACCGGGGAGCTGTTTTTT; CDR3aa: CASSQLAVATGELFF